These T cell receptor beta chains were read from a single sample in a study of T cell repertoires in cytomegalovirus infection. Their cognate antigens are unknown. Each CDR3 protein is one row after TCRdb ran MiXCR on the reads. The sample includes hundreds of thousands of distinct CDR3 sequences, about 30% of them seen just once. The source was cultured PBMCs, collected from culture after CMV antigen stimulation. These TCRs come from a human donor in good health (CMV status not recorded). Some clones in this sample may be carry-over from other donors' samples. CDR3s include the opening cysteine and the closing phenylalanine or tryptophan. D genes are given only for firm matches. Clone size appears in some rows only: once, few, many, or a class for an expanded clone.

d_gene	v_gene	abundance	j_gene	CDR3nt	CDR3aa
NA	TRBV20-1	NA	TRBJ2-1	TGCAGTGCTGAGGGGCCGTGGACTGGCTCCTACAATGAGCAGTTCTTC	CSAEGPWTGSYNEQFF
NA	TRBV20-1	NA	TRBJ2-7	TGCAGTGCTAGAGATGTAGCGGAAGCGAGCGAGCAGTACTTC	CSARDVAEASEQYF
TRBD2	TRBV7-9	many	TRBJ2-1	TGTGCCAGCAGTAGACTAGCGGGAGGTAATGAGCAGTTCTTC	CASSRLAGGNEQFF
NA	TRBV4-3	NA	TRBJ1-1	TGCGCCAGCAGCCAAGTTAGTACGGGCACTGAAGCTTTCTTT	CASSQVSTGTEAFF
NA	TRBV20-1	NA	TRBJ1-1	TGCAGTGCTAGAGATGATGGGCTTGTAGCTTTCTTT	CSARDDGLVAFF
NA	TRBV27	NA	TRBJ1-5	TGTGCCAGCAGTCCAAACAGCAGCAATCAGCCCCAGCATTTT	CASSPNSSNQPQHF
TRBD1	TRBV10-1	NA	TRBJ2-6	TGCGCCAGCACTGACAGGGCGTGGGGGGCCAACGTCCTGACTTTC	CASTDRAWGANVLTF
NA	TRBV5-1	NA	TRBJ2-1	TGCGCCAGCAGTCCCCGGCGGGACAGCCACAATGAGCAGTTCTTC	CASSPRRDSHNEQFF
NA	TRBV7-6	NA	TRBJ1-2	TGTGCCAGCAGCTCATCTGGAGGGTCCGCTGGCTACACCTTC	CASSSSGGSAGYTF
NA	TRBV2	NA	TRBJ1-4	TGTGCCAGCGTGGGCCGAGCCACAGATTCTGCAACTAATGAAAAACTGTTTTTT	CASVGRATDSATNEKLFF
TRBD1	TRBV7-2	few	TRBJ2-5	TGTGCCAGCAGCTGGGACAGGGGGTACCAAGAGACCCAGTACTTC	CASSWDRGYQETQYF
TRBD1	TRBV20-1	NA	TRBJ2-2	TGCAGTGCTAGTACTCGGGGACAGGGGAGCACCGGGGAGCTGTTTTTT	CSASTRGQGSTGELFF
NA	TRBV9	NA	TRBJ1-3	TGTGCCAGCGGCGGTCACACCATATATTTT	CASGGHTIYF
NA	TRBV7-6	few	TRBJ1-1	TGTGCCAGCAGCTCACAGGGAAGCAACACTGAAGCTTTCTTT	CASSSQGSNTEAFF
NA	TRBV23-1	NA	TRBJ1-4	TGCGCCAGCAGTCAGTTCACAGGGAGGAACGAAAAACTGTTTTTT	CASSQFTGRNEKLFF
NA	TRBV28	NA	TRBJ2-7	TGTGCCAGCGATTCCGATGGGCGGGACTACGAGCAGTACTTC	CASDSDGRDYEQYF
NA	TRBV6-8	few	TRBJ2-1	TGTGCCAGCGCTTACAGGGAGAAGAGGGATGAGCAGTTCTTC	CASAYREKRDEQFF
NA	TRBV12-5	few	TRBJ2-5	TGTGCTAGTGGTTTGGTGAGGGACTTCCAGTACTTC	CASGLVRDFQYF
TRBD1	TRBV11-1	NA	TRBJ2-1	TGTGCCAGCAGCGAACGGACAGGGGGCAACAATGAGCAGTTCTTC	CASSERTGGNNEQFF
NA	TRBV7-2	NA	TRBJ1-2	TGTGCCAGCAGCTCCTCCTTCCAGGGGGGCTACACCTTC	CASSSSFQGGYTF
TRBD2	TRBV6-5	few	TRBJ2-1	TGTGCCAGCAGTTACCAAGGGGCCCTAGCGGGAGGGAATGAGCAGTTCTTC	CASSYQGALAGGNEQFF
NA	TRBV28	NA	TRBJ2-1	TGTGCCAGCAGGTCCAGGGGGGCCGGTGAGCAGTTCTTC	CASRSRGAGEQFF
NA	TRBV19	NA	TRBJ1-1	TGTGCCAGTAACTTCCGAGTGAACACTGAAGCTTTCTTT	CASNFRVNTEAFF
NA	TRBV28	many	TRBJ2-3	TGTGCCAGCAGCTCAGACACAGATACGCAGTATTTT	CASSSDTDTQYF
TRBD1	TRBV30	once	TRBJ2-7	TGTGCCTGCTCACAGGGGTACGAGCAGTACTTC	CACSQGYEQYF
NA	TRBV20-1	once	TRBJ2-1	TGCAGTGCTAGAGATAACAATGAGCAGTTCTTC	CSARDNNEQFF
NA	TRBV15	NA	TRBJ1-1	TGTGCCACCAGCAGAGTAGGTAGAGCGGGGGGGACTGAAGCTTTCTTT	CATSRVGRAGGTEAFF
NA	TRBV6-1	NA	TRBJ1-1	TGTGCCAGCAGTTACGCAACCGTTAATGAGCGAAACACTGAAGCTTTCTTT	CASSYATVNERNTEAFF
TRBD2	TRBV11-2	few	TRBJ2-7	TGTGCCAGCAGCCAATATCCCGGGGGGAACTCCTACGAGCAGTACTTC	CASSQYPGGNSYEQYF
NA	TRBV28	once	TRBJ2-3	TGTGCCAGCAGCCTAACGGGGCTAGATACGCAGTATTTT	CASSLTGLDTQYF
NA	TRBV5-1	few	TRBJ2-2	TGCGCCAGCAGCTGGAAGGGCCAGAGGACCGGGGAGCTGTTTTTT	CASSWKGQRTGELFF
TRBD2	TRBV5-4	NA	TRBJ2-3	TGTGCCAGCAGCCTGGCGGGGGGGCTAAATACGCAGTATTTT	CASSLAGGLNTQYF
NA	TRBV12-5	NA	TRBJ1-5	TGTGCTAGTGGTCAGAGGACAGTGAGCGATAGCAATCAGCCCCAGCATTTT	CASGQRTVSDSNQPQHF
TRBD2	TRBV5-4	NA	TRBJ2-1	TGTGCCAGCAGCGACACGGGGGGGTACAATGAGCAGTTCTTC	CASSDTGGYNEQFF
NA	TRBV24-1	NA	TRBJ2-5	NA	CATSSSGPNRKETQYF
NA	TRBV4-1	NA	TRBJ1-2	TGCGCCAGCAGCCGGGCGGTGGGGGATGGCTACACCTTC	CASSRAVGDGYTF
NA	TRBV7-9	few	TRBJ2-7	TGTGCCAGCAGTTTAGGGGAAGTTGCCTACGAGCAGTACTTC	CASSLGEVAYEQYF
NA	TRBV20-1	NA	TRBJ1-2	TGCAGTGCTAGAGAAGCCACGAGGACATTAACGATTTGGAACTATGGCTACACCTTC	CSAREATRTLTIWNYGYTF
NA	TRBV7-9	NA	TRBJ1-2	TGTGCCAGCAGCCTGAGAGCGTCCGGGGCCTATGGCTACACCTTC	CASSLRASGAYGYTF
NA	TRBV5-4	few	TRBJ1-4	TGTGCCAGCAGCTTTGAAGGACAGCTAGATGAAAAACTGTTTTTT	CASSFEGQLDEKLFF
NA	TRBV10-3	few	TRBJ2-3	TGTGCCATCAGTGTAGGTCTTTCCCTGACGGATACGCAGTATTTT	CAISVGLSLTDTQYF
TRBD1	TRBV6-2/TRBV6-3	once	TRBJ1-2	TGTGCCAGCAGTTACTCGTGGACAGGGCCTAAGGGCTACACCTTC	CASSYSWTGPKGYTF
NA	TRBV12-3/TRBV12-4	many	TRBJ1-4	TGTGCCAGCAGCACAAATGAAAAACTGTTTTTT	CASSTNEKLFF
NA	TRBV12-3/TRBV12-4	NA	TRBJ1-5	TGTGCCAGCAGTTTAATCACAGGAAGGGGCGCCAATGGGCCCCAGCATTTT	CASSLITGRGANGPQHF
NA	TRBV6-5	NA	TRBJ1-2	TGTGCCAGCAGTGCGACAGCTAACTATGGCTACACCTTC	CASSATANYGYTF
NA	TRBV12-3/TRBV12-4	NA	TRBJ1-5	TGTGCCAGCATCCTCGGGGGGGATAGCAATCAGCCCCAGCATTTT	CASILGGDSNQPQHF
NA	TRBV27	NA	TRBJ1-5	TGTGCCAGCAGTTTATTTACAGGAAGCGATCAGCCCCAGCATTTT	CASSLFTGSDQPQHF
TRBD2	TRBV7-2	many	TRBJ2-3	TGTGCCAGCAGCCGGGGGGGGCTGAGGGGTGCGCAGTATTTT	CASSRGGLRGAQYF
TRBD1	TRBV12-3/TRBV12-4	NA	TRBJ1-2	TGTGCCAGCAGTTTTAAGACAGGGCTCACCCCCAGCTATGGCTACACCTTC	CASSFKTGLTPSYGYTF
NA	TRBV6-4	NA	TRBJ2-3	TGTGCCAGCAGTCCGTCTGGGGGGGGCGGCACAGATACGCAGTATTTT	CASSPSGGGGTDTQYF
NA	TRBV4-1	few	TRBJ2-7	TGCGCCAGCAGCCAGGCAGGGCCCTCCTTCTCCTACGAGCAGTACTTC	CASSQAGPSFSYEQYF
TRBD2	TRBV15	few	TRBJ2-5	TGTGCCACCAGCAGAGTGGGGGGGGGGACCCAGTACTTC	CATSRVGGGTQYF
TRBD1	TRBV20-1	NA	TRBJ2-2	TGCAGTGCTAGAGATCAGGGGACAGGGGGAAGCGGGGAGCTGTTTTTT	CSARDQGTGGSGELFF
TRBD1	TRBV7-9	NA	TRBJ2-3	TGTGCCAGCAGCTTGGGACAGACCAGCACAGATACGCAGTATTTT	CASSLGQTSTDTQYF